Presented here are 29 T cell receptor beta chains from one specimen sequenced in a study of memory CD4+ T cells and cytomegalovirus serostatus. Single viable CD3+CD4+CD8-CD45RO+ cells were sorted as the memory CD4+ T cells. Some clones are missing from TCRdb's copy, which holds only in-frame ones; the method was immunoSEQ multiplex PCR. Here the sample spans almost 55,000 clones, around three quarters being singletons. The sequenced sample consisted of memory CD4+ T cells from blood. The receptors come from an adult in good health and CMV-seronegative.

This chain links TRBV28 with TRBJ1-1; D perhaps matches TRBD1 (6 bases). From germline, CDR1 is MDHEN and CDR2 SYDVKM. The V gene lost 1 base and the J gene lost 1 base, with 22 bases spanning the gap. This CDR3 contains 19 residues. The CDR3 region is CASSLSVGWRGFRNTEAFF. The CDR3 DNA is TGTGCCAGCAGTTTATCAGTAGGGTGGAGGGGGTTTAGGAACACTGAAGCTTTCTTT.

This clone was recorded once. The rearrangement uses TRBV7-2 and TRBJ2-7; D might be TRBD1 (6 bases). The CDR3 contains 15 residues. V was shortened by 6 bases and J by 3 bases, with 18 bases between the two germline ends. Germline lookup yields CDR1 SGHTA and CDR2 FQGNSA. The CDR3 nucleotides are TGTGCCAGCAGGATAGGTGGGACATCCAACTACGAGCAGTACTTC. It is translated as CASRIGGTSNYEQYF.

This clone was seen only once. V and J are TRBV7-8 and TRBJ1-5; no definite D call. Trimming took 1 base from V and 9 from J, leaving 13 bases between them. CDR1 is SGHVS, CDR2 FQNEAQ, per germline. This CDR3 region has 14 residues. The CDR3 sequence is CASSLGYGSWPQHF. DNA for the CDR3: TGTGCCAGCAGCTTAGGATACGGTTCATGGCCCCAGCATTTT.

V is TRBV27 and J is TRBJ2-6, with 15 bases fitting TRBD2. V was pared by 3 bases and J by 0 bases, with 3 bases of the junction left unmatched. The CDR3 is made up of 19 amino acids. Germline CDR1 MNHEY, CDR2 SMNVEV (reference sequence). The chain's CDR3 is CASSFRTSGGASGANVLTF. For the CDR3, the DNA is TGTGCCAGCAGTTTTCGGACTAGCGGGGGGGCCTCTGGGGCCAACGTCCTGACTTTC.

V gene TRBV19 combines with J gene TRBJ2-6; D unclear. Germline V gene lookup returns CDR1 LNHDA and CDR2 SQIVND (reference sequence). The V end lost 4 bases, the J end lost 0 bases, and 4 bases lay between the germline ends. The CDR3 sequence is 14 residues long. This CDR3 reads CASSRVSGANVLTF. CDR3 in DNA: TGTGCCAGTAGTAGAGTCTCTGGGGCCAACGTCCTGACTTTC.

The genes are TRBV5-6 and TRBJ1-5; TRBD1 agrees at 10 bases. The CDR3 is 16 amino acids. The ends lost 4 bases at V and 7 bases at J; junction bases unmatched: 11. The germline CDR1 and CDR2 sequences are SGHDT and YYEEEE. CDR3 region: CASSRRGQGYEQPQHF. CDR3 coding DNA: TGTGCCAGCAGCCGAAGGGGACAGGGGTATGAACAGCCCCAGCATTTT. Filled out from reference TRBV5-6 and TRBJ1-5, the complete variable domain reads DAGVTQSPTHLIKTRGQQVTLRCSPKSGHDTVSWYQQALGQGPQFIFQYYEEEERQRGNFPDRFSGHQFPNYSSELNVNALLLGDSALYLCASSRRGQGYEQPQHFGDGTRLSIL.

This chain connects TRBV2 to TRBJ2-2; TRBD1 matches at 7 bases. The CDR3 contains 14 residues. V shed 8 bases, J shed 2 bases, and the junction held 5 bases outside the gene matches. Per the germline V gene, CDR1 is SNHLY and CDR2 is FYNNEI. CDR3 coding DNA: TGTGCCAGCTCCGGGACAGTCAACACCGGGGAGCTGTTTTTT. It codes for CASSGTVNTGELFF.

This clone was observed a single time. CDR3 sequence reads: CASSARRDRGRRDEQYF. The CDR3 DNA follows: TGTGCCAGCAGCGCCCGGCGCGACAGGGGGCGAAGGGACGAGCAGTACTTC. The gene calls are TRBV7-9 and TRBJ2-7; 10 nucleotides align to TRBD1. This CDR3 contains 17 residues. CDR1 and CDR2 (germline): SEHNR, FQNEAQ (reference sequence). V lost 5 bases, J lost 5 bases, and 15 bases stayed unmatched.

The genes are TRBV7-9 and TRBJ1-2; D gene unclear. Trimming pared 5 bases from V and 8 bases from J, leaving 15 bases between. The CDR3 is 13 amino acids. Germline assignment: CDR1 SEHNR and CDR2 FQNEAQ (reference sequence). The CDR3 here is CASSPTEGRGYTF. The CDR3 bases are TGTGCCAGCAGCCCCACTGAGGGCCGGGGCTACACCTTC.

The chain joins TRBV5-1 to TRBJ2-7; TRBD2 agrees at 9 bases. CDR1 is SGHRS and CDR2 is YFSETQ in the germline V gene. The CDR3 is 17 amino acids. J gave up 6 bases and V 1 base, and 14 bases lay outside the gene matches. CDR3 region: CASSLSGTSSFPAEQYF. CDR3 sequence (DNA): TGCGCCAGCAGCTTGTCCGGGACTAGCTCTTTCCCGGCCGAGCAGTACTTC. Supplemented by reference TRBV5-1 and TRBJ2-7, the full variable domain reads KAGVTQTPRYLIKTRGQQVTLSCSPISGHRSVSWYQQTPGQGLQFLFEYFSETQRNKGNFPGRFSGRQFSNSRSEMNVSTLELGDSALYLCASSLSGTSSFPAEQYFGPGTRLTVT.

This clone showed up just once. The chain links TRBV7-3 to TRBJ1-6; 8 nucleotides line up with TRBD1. Germline CDR1 SGHTA, CDR2 FQGTGA. After removal of 6 bases from V and 0 bases from J, the junction contained 13 bases not matched to a gene. The CDR3 extends over 19 amino acids. CDR3 sequence reads: CASSTDGTGLISYNSPLHF. CDR3 coding DNA: TGTGCCAGCAGTACCGACGGGACAGGCCTTATCTCCTATAATTCACCCCTCCACTTT.

V is TRBV6-1 and J is TRBJ2-7; TRBD1 matches at 10 bases. Per germline, CDR1 MNHNS and CDR2 SASEGT. V was clipped by 4 bases and J by 9 bases; unmatched bases: 15. This CDR3 is 16 amino acids long. The CDR3: CASSATTGTGVFGQYF. CDR3 nucleotides: TGTGCCAGCAGTGCAACAACCGGGACAGGGGTTTTCGGGCAGTACTTC.

This chain links TRBV28 with TRBJ1-5, with 9 nucleotides matching TRBD1. Germline CDR1 and CDR2: MDHEN and SYDVKM. J lost 0 bases, V lost 7 bases, and 10 bases had no gene match. This CDR3 has 17 amino acids. Written as DNA, the CDR3 is TGTGCCAGCACCCAGCGGGGGACAGGGTATAGCAATCAGCCCCAGCATTTT. Amino acid sequence: CASTQRGTGYSNQPQHF.

This chain links TRBV7-2 with TRBJ2-2, with D possibly being TRBD2 (6 bases). Germline CDR1 is SGHTA and CDR2 is FQGNSA. The CDR3 sequence is 15 residues long. V lost 1 base to trimming and J lost 1 base, with 7 bases between them. CDR3 sequence (DNA): TGTGCCAGCAGCTTAGTGGGACTGAACACCGGGGAGCTGTTTTTT. It translates to CASSLVGLNTGELFF.

This chain's CDR3 is CASSPQGENSYGYTF. CDR3 DNA sequence: TGCGCCAGCAGCCCTCAGGGCGAGAATTCTTATGGCTACACCTTC. The chain is built from TRBV4-3 and TRBJ1-2; D is possibly TRBD1 (5 bases). This CDR3 is built from 15 residues. V dropped 4 bases and J dropped 5 bases, with 17 bases sitting between them. Germline CDR1 is LGHNA and CDR2 is YSLEER.

J is TRBJ2-2 and V is TRBV7-2; 7 bases fit TRBD2. The V gene's germline CDR1 is SGHTA and CDR2 FQGNSA. The J segment lost 1 base and the V segment lost 1 base, leaving 6 bases of the junction unmatched. The CDR3 runs 17 residues. CDR3 sequence reads: CASSLVAGVLNTGELFF. CDR3 coding DNA: TGTGCCAGCAGCTTAGTGGCGGGGGTGTTGAACACCGGGGAGCTGTTTTTT.

The chain links TRBV7-6 to TRBJ1-6, with 8 positions matching TRBD1. Germline-derived CDR1 and CDR2 are SGHVS and FNYEAQ. V was clipped by 4 bases and J by 1 base; unmatched bases: 15. The CDR3 contains 20 residues. CDR3 coding DNA: TGTGCCAGCAGCTCCTGGCCGCTGACAGGGGATTCTTCCTATAATTCACCCCTCCACTTT. It yields the protein CASSSWPLTGDSSYNSPLHF.

The rearrangement links TRBV5-1 to TRBJ2-1; TRBD1 matches at 7 bases. The germline gives CDR1 SGHRS, CDR2 YFSETQ. J gave up 6 bases and V 0 bases, and 0 bases lay outside the gene matches. The CDR3 contains 13 residues. The CDR3 nucleotides read TGCGCCAGCAGCTTGGACAGGGGCAATGAGCAGTTCTTC. This translates into CASSLDRGNEQFF.

V usage is TRBV19 and J usage is TRBJ1-4; 8 nucleotides agree with TRBD1. This CDR3 is built from 15 residues. Germline CDR1 is LNHDA and CDR2 is SQIVND (reference sequence). With 5 bases clipped from V and 10 bases from J, the junction kept 12 bases outside the gene matches. The CDR3 sequence: CASSQTRTGSGKLFF. For the CDR3, the DNA is TGTGCCAGTAGTCAGACAAGGACAGGGTCCGGAAAACTGTTTTTT.

The chain carries TRBV7-6 and TRBJ2-7; TRBD2 aligns across 7 bases. Germline values: CDR1 SGHVS, CDR2 FNYEAQ. CDR3 length equals 16 residues. V trimming: 2 bases; J trimming: 2 bases; junction bases outside the gene matches: 9. CDR3 residues: CASSLWRAGSTYEQYF. Here the CDR3 DNA reads TGTGCCAGCAGCTTATGGCGAGCGGGGTCAACCTACGAGCAGTACTTC.

Only a few counts were recorded for this clone. This chain uses TRBV28 with TRBJ1-1; a weak D match, TRBD1 (6 bases). V was shortened by 3 bases and J by 6 bases, with 14 bases between the two germline ends. From germline, CDR1 is MDHEN and CDR2 SYDVKM. This CDR3 is 14 amino acids long. The CDR3 DNA is TGTGCCAGCAGTTTGGTGGGGGCGCGTCCTGAAGCTTTCTTT. Translation gives CASSLVGARPEAFF.

This clone was found once. The genes are TRBV5-4 and TRBJ2-1; a weak D match, TRBD2 (5 bases). The ends were cut back, 1 base at V and 3 bases at J, with 8 bases in the middle. In germline, CDR1 is SGHNT, CDR2 YYREEE (reference sequence). This CDR3 spans 14 amino acids. The chain's CDR3 is CASSLRGIYNEQFF. Written as DNA, the CDR3 is TGTGCCAGCAGCTTGCGAGGGATCTACAATGAGCAGTTCTTC. The complete variable domain, with remaining parts taken from reference TRBV5-4 and TRBJ2-1, reads ETGVTQSPTHLIKTRGQQVTLRCSSQSGHNTVSWYQQALGQGPQFIFQYYREEENGRGNFPPRFSGLQFPNYSSELNVNALELDDSALYLCASSLRGIYNEQFFGPGTRLTVL.

This clone was found a few times. The CDR3, as DNA: TGTGCCAGCAGCTCCTGGGGCAGGGGGCCTCCAGAGACCCAGTACTTC. Its protein is CASSSWGRGPPETQYF. The rearrangement uses TRBV13 and TRBJ2-5, with 8 bases that match TRBD1. Germline V gene lookup returns CDR1 PRHDT and CDR2 FYEKMQ (reference sequence). V lost 4 bases, J lost 4 bases, and 11 bases stayed unmatched. This CDR3 comprises 16 residues.

This sequence joins TRBV7-9 and TRBJ1-5, with 9 bases identical to TRBD1. The junction had 3 bases not matched to a gene; V was cut back by 5 bases and J by 1 base. This CDR3 contains 15 residues. Germline CDR1 is SEHNR and CDR2 is FQNEAQ (reference sequence). The DNA of the CDR3 is TGTGCCAGCAGCGCCGGGACAGGGAGCAATCAGCCCCAGCATTTT. This encodes CASSAGTGSNQPQHF.

This chain links TRBV9 with TRBJ2-1; the D gene is possibly TRBD1 (6 bases). There are 14 residues in the CDR3. Trimming took off 2 bases at V and 3 bases at J, with 9 bases between the two ends. CDR1 SGDLS and CDR2 YYNGEE come from the germline V gene. DNA for the CDR3: TGTGCCAGCAGCGTTACAGGGTTCTACAATGAGCAGTTCTTC. Translating it yields CASSVTGFYNEQFF. Variable domain in full (rest from reference TRBV9 and TRBJ2-1): DSGVTQTPKHLITATGQRVTLRCSPRSGDLSVYWYQQSLDQGLQFLIQYYNGEERAKGNILERFSAQQFPDLHSELNLSSLELGDSALYFCASSVTGFYNEQFFGPGTRLTVL.

The chain uses TRBV10-3 and TRBJ2-7; the D gene is possibly TRBD1 (6 bases). Looked up from germline, CDR1 is ENHRY and CDR2 is SYGVKD. This CDR3 has 16 amino acids. V gave up 0 bases and J gave up 2 bases, with 14 bases separating them. CDR3 in DNA: TGTGCCATCAGTGAGTCACGGGACACCATAGCCTACGAGCAGTACTTC. It is translated as CAISESRDTIAYEQYF.

J is TRBJ1-1 and V is TRBV5-1, with 7 bases that match TRBD1. V trimming: 2 bases; J trimming: 1 base; junction bases outside the gene matches: 8. CDR1 SGHRS and CDR2 YFSETQ come from the germline V gene. CDR3 size: 16 residues. The chain's CDR3 is CASSFRTGETNTEAFF. The CDR3 DNA sequence: TGCGCCAGCAGCTTCCGGACAGGCGAAACGAACACTGAAGCTTTCTTT. The full variable domain, rest sourced from reference TRBV5-1 and TRBJ1-1, is KAGVTQTPRYLIKTRGQQVTLSCSPISGHRSVSWYQQTPGQGLQFLFEYFSETQRNKGNFPGRFSGRQFSNSRSEMNVSTLELGDSALYLCASSFRTGETNTEAFFGQGTRLTVV.

The chain joins TRBV30 to TRBJ1-2; 7 bases match TRBD1. From germline, CDR1 is GTSNPN and CDR2 SVGIG (reference sequence). The CDR3 length is 14 residues. The V segment lost 1 base and the J segment 0 bases; nucleotides outside the gene matches: 2. CDR3 loop: CAWSAGQSNYGYTF. In nucleotides, the CDR3 is TGTGCCTGGAGTGCGGGACAGTCTAACTATGGCTACACCTTC.

The genes are TRBV2 and TRBJ2-3; TRBD1 aligns across 11 bases. CDR1 and CDR2 from the germline V gene are SNHLY and FYNNEI. V dropped 8 bases and J dropped 2; count of bases not matched to a gene: 6. The CDR3 totals 15 residues. The CDR3, as DNA: TGTGCCAGCGGAGGACAGGGGGCCCACACAGATACGCAGTATTTT. This codes for CASGGQGAHTDTQYF.